A selection of T cell receptor beta chains follows, all from one sample in a study of T cell repertoires in cytomegalovirus infection. A single record per CDR3 protein comes from TCRdb applying MiXCR to the reads. The table has around 120,000 distinct CDR3 sequences, approximately 8.8% seen once. The sequenced material came from PBMCs. These receptors came from a human donor in good health (CMV status not recorded). Some clones in this sample may be carry-over from other donors' samples. CDR3s include the opening cysteine and the closing phenylalanine or tryptophan. The order of the fields is V gene, D gene, J gene, clone size, CDR3 DNA, CDR3 protein. The D gene is left open where the match is weak. Not every row has a clone size; where given, it reads once, few, many or a size class.

v_call: TRBV6-5; d_call: .; j_call: TRBJ1-6; clone_size: many; cdr3_nt: TGTGCCAGCAGTTACTCGTTCAGGGGCTCGGATAATTCACCCCTCCACTTT; cdr3_aa: CASSYSFRGSDNSPLHF
v_call: TRBV14; d_call: TRBD1; j_call: TRBJ1-1; clone_size: many; cdr3_nt: TGTGCCAGCAGCCCGGGACAGTTGAACACTGAAGCTTTCTTT; cdr3_aa: CASSPGQLNTEAFF
v_call: TRBV24-1; d_call: .; j_call: TRBJ2-1; clone_size: many; cdr3_nt: TGTGCCTTCTCCCCATCGTGGCTAGCGTCCTACAATGAGCAGTTCTTC; cdr3_aa: CAFSPSWLASYNEQFF
v_call: TRBV10-3; d_call: .; j_call: TRBJ2-5; clone_size: many; cdr3_nt: TGTGCCATCAGTGGGGACAACCAAGAGACCCAGTACTTC; cdr3_aa: CAISGDNQETQYF
v_call: TRBV11-2; d_call: .; j_call: TRBJ2-2; clone_size: many; cdr3_nt: TGTGCCAGCAGCTTAGCACCATCCACCGGGGAGCTGTTTTTT; cdr3_aa: CASSLAPSTGELFF
v_call: TRBV20-1; d_call: TRBD1; j_call: TRBJ2-1; clone_size: .; cdr3_nt: TGCAGTGCTAGATTTCCCGGACAGGGGGCCTACAATGAGCAGTTCTTC; cdr3_aa: CSARFPGQGAYNEQFF
v_call: TRBV12-3/TRBV12-4; d_call: .; j_call: TRBJ2-7; clone_size: many; cdr3_nt: TGTGCCAGCAGTTTGGGGGGAGAAACCTACGAGCAGTACTTC; cdr3_aa: CASSLGGETYEQYF
v_call: TRBV2; d_call: .; j_call: TRBJ1-1; clone_size: many; cdr3_nt: TGTGCCAGCACCTTAAGGGTCAGGGCTGACACTGAAGCTTTCTTT; cdr3_aa: CASTLRVRADTEAFF
v_call: TRBV7-2; d_call: .; j_call: TRBJ2-1; clone_size: many; cdr3_nt: TGTGCCAGCAGCGCCGGGGCTTACAATGAGCAGTTCTTC; cdr3_aa: CASSAGAYNEQFF
v_call: TRBV11-2; d_call: .; j_call: TRBJ2-1; clone_size: many; cdr3_nt: TGTGCCAGCAGCGACATCGGGGGCGTTATTGTTGAGCAGTTCTTC; cdr3_aa: CASSDIGGVIVEQFF
v_call: TRBV7-2; d_call: .; j_call: TRBJ1-1; clone_size: many; cdr3_nt: TGTGCCAGCAGCCTCGTCGAAGCGGGGAGAGGAACTGAAGCTTTCTTT; cdr3_aa: CASSLVEAGRGTEAFF
v_call: TRBV4-2; d_call: TRBD1; j_call: TRBJ1-3; clone_size: many; cdr3_nt: TGTGCCAGCAGCCAAGAGACAGGGGGCCACGCTGGAAACACCATATATTTT; cdr3_aa: CASSQETGGHAGNTIYF
v_call: TRBV7-2; d_call: .; j_call: TRBJ2-5; clone_size: many; cdr3_nt: TGTGCCAGCAGCCCCCCCGGAGAGACCCAGTACTTC; cdr3_aa: CASSPPGETQYF
v_call: TRBV28; d_call: TRBD1; j_call: TRBJ2-7; clone_size: many; cdr3_nt: TGTGCCAGCAGTGCAACCGGGACAGGGATCTACGAGCAGTACTTC; cdr3_aa: CASSATGTGIYEQYF
v_call: TRBV12-3/TRBV12-4; d_call: .; j_call: TRBJ1-2; clone_size: few; cdr3_nt: TGTGCCAGCAGTTTAGGCAGGTTTAACGGCTACACCTTC; cdr3_aa: CASSLGRFNGYTF
v_call: TRBV29-1; d_call: .; j_call: TRBJ1-3; clone_size: few; cdr3_nt: TGCAGCGTTCGCGAACAGGGAACTGGAAACACCATATATTTT; cdr3_aa: CSVREQGTGNTIYF
v_call: TRBV7-2; d_call: .; j_call: TRBJ2-7; clone_size: many; cdr3_nt: TGTGCCAGCAGCACATCCACGGGCGAGCAGTACTTC; cdr3_aa: CASSTSTGEQYF
v_call: TRBV2; d_call: TRBD2; j_call: TRBJ2-1; clone_size: .; cdr3_nt: TGTGCCAGCAGTGAAGGCGTAGCGGGGGGCTTCAATGAGCAGTTCTTC; cdr3_aa: CASSEGVAGGFNEQFF
v_call: TRBV14; d_call: TRBD1; j_call: TRBJ2-3; clone_size: few; cdr3_nt: TGTGCCAGCAGCCCGACAGGGTTAAGGACAGATACGCAGTATTTT; cdr3_aa: CASSPTGLRTDTQYF
v_call: TRBV5-4; d_call: .; j_call: TRBJ1-1; clone_size: few; cdr3_nt: TGTGCCAGCAGCACCGACACCTTGAGGGGGAACACTGAAGCTTTCTTT; cdr3_aa: CASSTDTLRGNTEAFF
v_call: TRBV20-1; d_call: .; j_call: TRBJ2-1; clone_size: few; cdr3_nt: TGCAGTGCAAAGTCTAGGAATGAGCAGTTCTTC; cdr3_aa: CSAKSRNEQFF
v_call: TRBV7-6; d_call: TRBD1; j_call: TRBJ1-5; clone_size: many; cdr3_nt: TGTGCCAGCAGCCCGACAGGGGGCAGTGGGCAGCCCCAGCATTTT; cdr3_aa: CASSPTGGSGQPQHF